This T cell receptor (beta chain) was sequenced during a study of patients and donors after allogeneic stem cell transplantation. TCRdb independently ran MiXCR on the RT-PCR reads; one entry per CDR3 protein. The table shows approximately 410,000 distinct CDR3 sequences, with approximately 16% occurring only once. This CDR3 has 14 amino acids. Trimming cost V 3 bases and J 1 base; bases outside gene matches: 3. Germline V lookup: CDR1 DFQATT, CDR2 SNEGSKA (reference sequence). Source material: blood, either unsorted or a sorted T cell fraction (not recorded which). This clonotype was obtained from a human donor who was either an allogeneic HSCT recipient or a stem cell or donor lymphocyte infusion donor (not recorded which). It is not recorded whose cells these are; they may come from a transplant donor. The rearrangement uses TRBV20-1 and TRBJ1-5; TRBD1 agrees at 7 bases. CDR3: CSASARGSNQPQHF. The CDR3 DNA is TGCAGTGCTAGTGCCAGGGGGAGCAATCAGCCCCAGCATTTT.